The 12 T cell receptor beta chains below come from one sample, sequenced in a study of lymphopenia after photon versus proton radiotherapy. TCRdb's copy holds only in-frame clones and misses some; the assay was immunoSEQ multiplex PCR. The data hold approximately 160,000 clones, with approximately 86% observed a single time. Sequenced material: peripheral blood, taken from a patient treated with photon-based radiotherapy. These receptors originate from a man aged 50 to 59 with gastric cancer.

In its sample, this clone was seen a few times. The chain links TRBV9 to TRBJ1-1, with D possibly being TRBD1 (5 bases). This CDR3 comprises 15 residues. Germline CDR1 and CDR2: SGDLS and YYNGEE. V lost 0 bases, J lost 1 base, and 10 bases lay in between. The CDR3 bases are TGTGCCAGCAGCGTAGTAGGGGTTGGGAACACTGAAGCTTTCTTT. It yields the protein CASSVVGVGNTEAFF. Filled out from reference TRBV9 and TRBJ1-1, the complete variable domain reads DSGVTQTPKHLITATGQRVTLRCSPRSGDLSVYWYQQSLDQGLQFLIQYYNGEERAKGNILERFSAQQFPDLHSELNLSSLELGDSALYFCASSVVGVGNTEAFFGQGTRLTVV.

The CDR3 nucleotides read TGTGCAAGTCGCCTGAGGCCGGCCGGGGACACCGCCCAACTCTCTTATGGCTACACCTTC. This sequence encodes CASRLRPAGDTAQLSYGYTF. V gene TRBV12-2 combines with J gene TRBJ1-2; TRBD1 is the table's D call and was not checked against the DNA. TRBV12-2 is an annotated pseudogene. This CDR3 region has 20 residues.

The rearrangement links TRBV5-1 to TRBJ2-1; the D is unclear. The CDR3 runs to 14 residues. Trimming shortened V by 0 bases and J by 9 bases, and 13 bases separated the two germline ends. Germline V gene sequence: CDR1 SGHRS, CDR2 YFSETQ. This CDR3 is CASSLGTHVGEQFF. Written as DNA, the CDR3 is TGCGCCAGCAGCTTGGGGACCCACGTAGGTGAGCAGTTCTTC.

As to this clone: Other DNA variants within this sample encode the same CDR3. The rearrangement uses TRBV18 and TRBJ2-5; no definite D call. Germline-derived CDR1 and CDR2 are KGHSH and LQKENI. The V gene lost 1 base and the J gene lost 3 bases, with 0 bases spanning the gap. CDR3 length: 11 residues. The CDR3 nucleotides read TGTGCCAGCTCACCACAAGAGACCCAGTACTTC. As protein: CASSPQETQYF. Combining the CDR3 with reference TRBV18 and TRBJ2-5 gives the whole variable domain NAGVMQNPRHLVRRRGQEARLRCSPMKGHSHVYWYRQLPEEGLKFMVYLQKENIIDESGMPKERFSAEFPKEGPSILRIQQVVRGDSAAYFCASSPQETQYFGPGTRLLVL.

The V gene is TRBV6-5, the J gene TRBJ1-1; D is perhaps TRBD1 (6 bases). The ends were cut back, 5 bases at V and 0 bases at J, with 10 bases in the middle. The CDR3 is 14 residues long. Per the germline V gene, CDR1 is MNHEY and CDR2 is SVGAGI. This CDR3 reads CASSTTGMNTEAFF. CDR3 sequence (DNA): TGTGCCAGCAGTACGACAGGAATGAACACTGAAGCTTTCTTT.

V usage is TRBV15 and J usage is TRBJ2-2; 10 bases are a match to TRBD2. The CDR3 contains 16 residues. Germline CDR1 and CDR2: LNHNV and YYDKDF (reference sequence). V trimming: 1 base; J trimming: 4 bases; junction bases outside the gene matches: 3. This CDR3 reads CATSRASGSGTGELFF. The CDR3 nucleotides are TGTGCCACCAGCAGAGCTAGCGGGAGTGGCACCGGGGAGCTGTTTTTT.

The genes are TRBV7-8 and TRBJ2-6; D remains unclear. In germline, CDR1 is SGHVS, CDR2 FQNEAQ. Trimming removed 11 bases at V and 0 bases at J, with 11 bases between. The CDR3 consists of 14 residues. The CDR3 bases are TGTGCCCTGCATTGGATCTCTGGGGCCAACGTCCTGACTTTC. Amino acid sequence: CALHWISGANVLTF.

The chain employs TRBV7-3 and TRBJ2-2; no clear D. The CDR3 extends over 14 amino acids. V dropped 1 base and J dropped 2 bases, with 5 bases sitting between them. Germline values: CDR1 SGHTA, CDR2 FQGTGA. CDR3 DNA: TGTGCCAGCAGCTTAAACAGAAACACCGGGGAGCTGTTTTTT. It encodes CASSLNRNTGELFF.

The CDR3 DNA sequence: TGTGCCAGCAGCGTAAGGCAGGGTGCTTTTGTGGGTGGCTACACCTTC. Its translation is CASSVRQGAFVGGYTF. This chain links TRBV9 with TRBJ1-2; maybe TRBD1 (5 bases). Germline V gene data show CDR1 as SGDLS and CDR2 as YYNGEE. The CDR3 spans 16 residues. The V and J ends lost 1 base and 7 bases respectively, with 20 bases between them.

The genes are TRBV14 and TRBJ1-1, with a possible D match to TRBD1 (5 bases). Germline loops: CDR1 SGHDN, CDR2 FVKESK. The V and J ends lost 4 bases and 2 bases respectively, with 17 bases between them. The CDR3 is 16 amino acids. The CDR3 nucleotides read TGTGCCAGCAGCCCAAGAATGGGAACAGGCAACACTGAAGCTTTCTTT. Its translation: CASSPRMGTGNTEAFF.

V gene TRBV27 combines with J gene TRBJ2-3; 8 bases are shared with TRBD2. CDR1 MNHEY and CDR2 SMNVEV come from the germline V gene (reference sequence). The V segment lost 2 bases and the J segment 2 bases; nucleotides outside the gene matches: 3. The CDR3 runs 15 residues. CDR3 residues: CASSLDGGVTDTQYF. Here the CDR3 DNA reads TGTGCCAGCAGTTTAGACGGGGGGGTCACAGATACGCAGTATTTT.

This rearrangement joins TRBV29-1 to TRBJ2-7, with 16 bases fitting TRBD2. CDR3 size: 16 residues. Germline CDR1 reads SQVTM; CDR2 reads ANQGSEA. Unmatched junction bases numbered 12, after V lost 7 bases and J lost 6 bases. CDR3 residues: CSALKGTSGGASEQYF. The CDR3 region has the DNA TGCAGCGCCTTAAAAGGGACTAGCGGGGGGGCGAGCGAGCAGTACTTC.